The 13 T cell receptor beta chains listed next were all sequenced from one sample in a study of spatial heterogeneity in lung cancer (dated by TCRdb to the late 2010s). Interpreted using the paper, the time point label stands for: blood at routine non-recurrence follow-up after resection. For TCR sequencing, whole RNA was extracted from tumor and nontumor lung tissue, or from cryopreserved PBMC samples, and no cell sorting was done. Libraries were prepared through 5' RACE. TCRdb shows the sequencer as NextSeq 500. TCRdb trimmed the raw reads at Q25, called clones with MiXCR and kept productive beta chains. Every distinct CDR3 protein forms one entry, paired with its most common genes and DNA. The sample table records about 52,000 distinct CDR3 sequences; roughly 7.4% of these occur just once. The ten largest clonotypes hold around 38% of the sample. Sequenced here: PBMCs, sampled at follow-up. All receptors derive from a female donor with early-stage non-small cell lung cancer.

This clonotype was counted many times. This chain uses TRBV15 with TRBJ2-4; D is possibly TRBD1 (6 bases). This CDR3 has 16 amino acids. Per the germline V gene, CDR1 is LNHNV and CDR2 is YYDKDF (reference sequence). The ends were cut back, 1 base at V and 7 bases at J, with 17 bases in the middle. CDR3 coding DNA: TGTGCCACCAGCAGAGCAACAGGGATGTCCGGGAACATTCAGTACTTC. It codes for CATSRATGMSGNIQYF.

The V gene is TRBV5-1, the J gene TRBJ1-2; perhaps TRBD1 as D (5 bases). Germline V CDR1 and CDR2: SGHRS, YFSETQ. Trimming removed 0 bases from V and 4 bases from J, with 7 bases in between. The CDR3 is 13 residues long. CDR3 sequence: CASSLVGGYGYTF. The CDR3 coding sequence is TGCGCCAGCAGCTTGGTGGGGGGCTATGGCTACACCTTC.

This clonotype was recorded many times. The chain employs TRBV5-1 and TRBJ1-2; 9 nucleotides match TRBD1. After removal of 3 bases from V and 8 bases from J, the junction contained 8 bases not matched to a gene. Per germline, CDR1 SGHRS and CDR2 YFSETQ. The CDR3 is made up of 14 amino acids. The CDR3 region has the DNA TGCGCCAGCAGCTACGGACAGGGGACGATCGGCTACACCTTC. Its protein is CASSYGQGTIGYTF.

As regards this clonotype: A read error is possible here, since a much larger clone lies one base away. The chain uses TRBV7-2 and TRBJ1-5, with TRBD1 identical over 7 bases. The germline V gene encodes CDR1 SGHTA and CDR2 FQGNSA. This CDR3 region has 14 residues. The CDR3 region has the DNA TGTGCCAGCAGCTTTTGGGACAGCAATCGGCCCCAGCATTTT. It encodes CASSFWDSNRPQHF.

This clonotype was seen only a few times. This sequence joins TRBV7-2 and TRBJ2-5, with 7 bases identical to TRBD2. Germline assignment: CDR1 SGHTA and CDR2 FQGNSA. The CDR3 spans 16 residues. Losses at the gene ends were 5 bases for V and 9 bases for J; bases not matched to a gene: 18. CDR3 in DNA: TGTGCCAGCAGCCCTTCATCCGGACCGAGCGGGGTTGCCCAGTACTTC. Its protein is CASSPSSGPSGVAQYF.

The table lists this clonotype with many counts. The rearrangement uses TRBV5-1 and TRBJ2-7; TRBD2 matches 10 bases. After removal of 1 base from V and 2 bases from J, the junction contained 6 bases not matched to a gene. Germline assignment: CDR1 SGHRS and CDR2 YFSETQ. The CDR3 loop spans 16 amino acids. The DNA for the CDR3 is TGCGCCAGCAGCTTGCCCAGCGGGGGGGGAGCCTACGAGCAGTACTTC. Amino acids: CASSLPSGGGAYEQYF. Together with reference TRBV5-1 and TRBJ2-7, the CDR3 gives the full variable domain: KAGVTQTPRYLIKTRGQQVTLSCSPISGHRSVSWYQQTPGQGLQFLFEYFSETQRNKGNFPGRFSGRQFSNSRSEMNVSTLELGDSALYLCASSLPSGGGAYEQYFGPGTRLTVT.

This clonotype was detected ten times or more. V is TRBV6-5 and J is TRBJ1-5; possible D gene TRBD1, 6 bases. The germline CDR1 and CDR2 sequences are MNHEY and SVGAGI. The CDR3 runs 16 residues. V shed 6 bases and J shed 0 bases, with 15 bases lying between them. The CDR3 is CASRRGAVYSNQPQHF. The CDR3 DNA follows: TGTGCCAGCAGAAGGGGGGCGGTCTATAGCAATCAGCCCCAGCATTTT.

This clonotype was counted between two and nine times. The chain couples TRBV2 to TRBJ2-3, with D perhaps TRBD1 (7 bases). Germline V gene lookup returns CDR1 SNHLY and CDR2 FYNNEI. The CDR3 is 14 residues long. The V end lost 7 bases, the J end lost 6 bases, and 17 bases lay between the germline ends. CDR3 protein: CASMWTGGADTQYF. The CDR3 DNA follows: TGTGCCAGCATGTGGACAGGAGGGGCGGATACGCAGTATTTT.

This clonotype was observed at least ten times. The chain links TRBV6-6 to TRBJ2-4, with 13 nucleotides matching TRBD2. The CDR3 has 18 amino acids. CDR1 is MNHNY, CDR2 SVGAGI, per germline (reference sequence). Trimming took 5 bases from V and 3 from J; bases not matched to a gene: 10. CDR3 sequence reads: CASSPGTSGAFGKNIQYF. The CDR3 coding sequence is TGTGCCAGCAGTCCCGGGACTAGCGGGGCCTTTGGCAAAAACATTCAGTACTTC.

This clonotype was seen at least ten times. The chain's CDR3 is CSAGPVQGVRNQPQHF. The CDR3 coding sequence is TGCAGTGCTGGGCCTGTCCAGGGAGTGAGGAATCAGCCCCAGCATTTT. The chain employs TRBV20-1 and TRBJ1-5, with a possible D match to TRBD1 (5 bases). Trimming stripped 5 bases from V and 4 bases from J, with 21 bases between. This CDR3 spans 16 amino acids. In germline, CDR1 is DFQATT, CDR2 SNEGSKA (reference sequence).

The CDR3 DNA reads TGCGCCAGCAGCTTGGCTCAGGTCAACTATGGCTACACCTTC. It is translated as CASSLAQVNYGYTF. The gene calls are TRBV5-1 and TRBJ1-2; no definite D call. The ends were cut back, 0 bases at V and 2 bases at J, with 8 bases in the middle. CDR3 length equals 14 residues. Germline lookup yields CDR1 SGHRS and CDR2 YFSETQ.

This clonotype was recorded many times. The rearrangement joins TRBV11-2 to TRBJ2-7; D could derive from TRBD1 or TRBD2 (5 bases each). Trimming removed 5 bases at V and 0 bases at J, with 14 bases between. This CDR3 spans 15 amino acids. Germline-derived CDR1 and CDR2 are SGHAT and FQNNGV. The CDR3 coding sequence is TGTGCCAGCAGCGGACGGGACGCCGGCTCCTACGAGCAGTACTTC. Its protein is CASSGRDAGSYEQYF. The full variable domain, completed using reference TRBV11-2 and TRBJ2-7, is EAGVAQSPRYKIIEKRQSVAFWCNPISGHATLYWYQQILGQGPKLLIQFQNNGVVDDSQLPKDRFSAERLKGVDSTLKIQPAKLEDSAVYLCASSGRDAGSYEQYFGPGTRLTVT.

The chain carries TRBV20-1 and TRBJ1-2; 7 bases line up with TRBD1. The J segment lost 7 bases and the V segment lost 0 bases, leaving 8 bases of the junction unmatched. Germline CDR1 and CDR2: DFQATT and SNEGSKA (reference sequence). The CDR3 contains 14 residues. This CDR3 is CSARDPTGIFGYTF. The CDR3 DNA is TGCAGTGCTAGAGATCCGACAGGGATATTTGGCTACACCTTC.